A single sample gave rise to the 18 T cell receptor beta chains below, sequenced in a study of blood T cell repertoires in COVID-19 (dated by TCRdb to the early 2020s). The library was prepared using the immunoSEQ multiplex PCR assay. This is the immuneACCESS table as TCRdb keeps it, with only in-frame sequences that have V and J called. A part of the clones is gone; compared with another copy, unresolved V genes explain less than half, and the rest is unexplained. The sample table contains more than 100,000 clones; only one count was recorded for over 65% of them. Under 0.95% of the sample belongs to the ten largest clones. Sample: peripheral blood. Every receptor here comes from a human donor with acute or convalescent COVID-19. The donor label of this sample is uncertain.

This CDR3 reads CAWSSGGQGGRPQHF. The DNA for the CDR3 is TGTGCCTGGTCAAGTGGGGGACAGGGAGGTCGGCCCCAGCATTTT. The genes are TRBV30 and TRBJ1-5, with TRBD1 matching over 9 bases. Germline lookup yields CDR1 GTSNPN and CDR2 SVGIG (reference sequence). V trimming: 5 bases; J trimming: 9 bases; junction bases outside the gene matches: 14. The CDR3 sequence is 15 residues long.

The CDR3 sequence is CASSPRTGGASNYGYTF. The CDR3 DNA is TGTGCCAGTAGTCCGAGGACAGGGGGCGCTTCTAACTATGGCTACACCTTC. The chain carries TRBV19 and TRBJ1-2; 11 bases are shared with TRBD1. The ends lost 5 bases at V and 0 bases at J; junction bases unmatched: 8. Germline assignment: CDR1 LNHDA and CDR2 SQIVND (reference sequence). The CDR3 is made up of 17 amino acids.

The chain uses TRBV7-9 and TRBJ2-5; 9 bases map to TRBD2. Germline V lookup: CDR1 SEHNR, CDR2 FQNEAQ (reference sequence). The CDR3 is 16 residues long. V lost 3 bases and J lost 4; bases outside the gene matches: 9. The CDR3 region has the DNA TGTGCCAGCAGCTTCCCGAGCGGGGGGCGGCGAGAGACCCAGTACTTC. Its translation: CASSFPSGGRRETQYF.

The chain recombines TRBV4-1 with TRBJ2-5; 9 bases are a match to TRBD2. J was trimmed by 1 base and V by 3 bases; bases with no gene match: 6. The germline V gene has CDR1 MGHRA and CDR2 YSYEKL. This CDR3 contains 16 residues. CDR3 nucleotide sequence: TGCGCCAGCAGCCAGGGCATAGCGGGGGCCCAAGAGACCCAGTACTTC. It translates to CASSQGIAGAQETQYF.

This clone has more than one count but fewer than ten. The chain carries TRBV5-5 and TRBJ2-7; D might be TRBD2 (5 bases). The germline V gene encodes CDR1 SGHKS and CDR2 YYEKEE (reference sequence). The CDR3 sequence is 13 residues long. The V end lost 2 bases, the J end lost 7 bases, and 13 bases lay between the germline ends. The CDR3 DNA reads TGTGCCAGCAGCTTTGACCCCACGGGGGAGCAGTACGTC. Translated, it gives CASSFDPTGEQYV.

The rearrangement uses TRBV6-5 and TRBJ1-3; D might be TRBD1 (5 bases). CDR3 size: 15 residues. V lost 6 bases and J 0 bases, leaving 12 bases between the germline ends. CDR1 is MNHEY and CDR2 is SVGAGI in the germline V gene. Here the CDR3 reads CASRKDSRSGNTIYF. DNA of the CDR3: TGTGCCAGCAGGAAAGACAGTCGCTCTGGAAACACCATATATTTT.

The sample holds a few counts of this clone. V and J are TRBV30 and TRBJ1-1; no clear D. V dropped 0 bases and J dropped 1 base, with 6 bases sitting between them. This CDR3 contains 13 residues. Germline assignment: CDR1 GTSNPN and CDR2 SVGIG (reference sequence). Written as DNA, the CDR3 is TGTGCCTGGAGTGTAGGCGGGAACACTGAAGCTTTCTTT. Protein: CAWSVGGNTEAFF.

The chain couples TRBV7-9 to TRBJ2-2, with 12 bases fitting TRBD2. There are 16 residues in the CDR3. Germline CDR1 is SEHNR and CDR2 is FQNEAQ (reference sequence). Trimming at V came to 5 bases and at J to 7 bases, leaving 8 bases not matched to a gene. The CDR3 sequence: CASSALAGGHGGELFF. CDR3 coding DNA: TGTGCCAGCAGCGCCCTAGCGGGGGGGCATGGCGGGGAGCTGTTTTTT.

CDR3 nucleotides: TGTGCCAGCAGTCGTGGGCCCACGGATACGCAGTATTTT. Translation gives CASSRGPTDTQYF. This chain links TRBV2 with TRBJ2-3; D ambiguous. V lost 5 bases, J lost 6 bases, and 12 bases lay in between. Germline V gene lookup returns CDR1 SNHLY and CDR2 FYNNEI. There are 13 residues in the CDR3.

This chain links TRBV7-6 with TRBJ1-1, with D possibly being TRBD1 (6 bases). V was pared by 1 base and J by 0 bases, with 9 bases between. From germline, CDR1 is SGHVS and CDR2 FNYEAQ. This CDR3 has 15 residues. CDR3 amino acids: CASSLVGDMNTEAFF. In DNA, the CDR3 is TGTGCCAGCAGCTTAGTGGGGGACATGAACACTGAAGCTTTCTTT. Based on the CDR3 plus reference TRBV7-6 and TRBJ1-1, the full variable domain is GAGVSQSPRYKVTKRGQDVALRCDPISGHVSLYWYRQALGQGPEFLTYFNYEAQQDKSGLPNDRFSAERPEGSISTLTIQRTEQRDSAMYRCASSLVGDMNTEAFFGQGTRLTVV.

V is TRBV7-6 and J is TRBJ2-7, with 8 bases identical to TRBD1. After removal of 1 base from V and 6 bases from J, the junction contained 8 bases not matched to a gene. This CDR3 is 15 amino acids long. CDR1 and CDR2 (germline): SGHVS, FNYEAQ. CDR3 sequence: CASSLGADRGGEQYF. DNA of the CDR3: TGTGCCAGCAGCTTAGGGGCAGACAGGGGTGGCGAGCAGTACTTC.

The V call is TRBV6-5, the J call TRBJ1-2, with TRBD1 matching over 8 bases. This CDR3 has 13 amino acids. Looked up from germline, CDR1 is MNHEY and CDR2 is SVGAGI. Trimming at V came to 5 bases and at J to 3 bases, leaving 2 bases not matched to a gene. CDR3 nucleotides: TGTGCCAGCAGTAAGACAGGGGACTATGGCTACACCTTC. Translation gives CASSKTGDYGYTF.

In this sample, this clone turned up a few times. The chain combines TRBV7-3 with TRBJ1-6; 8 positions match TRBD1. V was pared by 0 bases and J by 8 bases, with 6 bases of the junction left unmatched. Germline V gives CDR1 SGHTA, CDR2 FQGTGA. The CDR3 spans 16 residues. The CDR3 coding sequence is TGTGCCAGCAGCTTAACCCCAGGGGGCACGGATTCACCCCTCCACTTT. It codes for CASSLTPGGTDSPLHF.

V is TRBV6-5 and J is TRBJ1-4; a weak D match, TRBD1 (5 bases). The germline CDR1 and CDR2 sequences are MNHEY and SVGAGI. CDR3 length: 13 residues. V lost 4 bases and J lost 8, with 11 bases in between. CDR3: CASSSGQFEKLFF. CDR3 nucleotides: TGTGCCAGCAGTTCCGGACAATTCGAAAAACTGTTTTTT.

CDR3 residues: CASSLVASGGITGELFF. The CDR3 DNA reads TGTGCCAGCAGCTTAGTGGCTAGCGGGGGGATCACCGGGGAGCTGTTTTTT. The chain employs TRBV7-2 and TRBJ2-2; 11 bases fit TRBD2. In germline, CDR1 is SGHTA, CDR2 FQGNSA. The CDR3 is 17 amino acids. The J segment lost 4 bases and the V segment lost 1 base, leaving 5 bases of the junction unmatched.

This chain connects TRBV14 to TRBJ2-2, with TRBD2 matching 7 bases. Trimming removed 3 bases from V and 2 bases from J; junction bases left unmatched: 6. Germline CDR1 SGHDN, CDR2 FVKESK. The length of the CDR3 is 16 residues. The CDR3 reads CASSHQPGGNTGELFF. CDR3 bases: TGTGCCAGCAGCCATCAGCCGGGGGGAAACACCGGGGAGCTGTTTTTT.

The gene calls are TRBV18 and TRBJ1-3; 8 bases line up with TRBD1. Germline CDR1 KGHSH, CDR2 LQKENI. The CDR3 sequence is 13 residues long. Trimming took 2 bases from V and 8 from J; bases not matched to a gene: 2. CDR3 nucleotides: TGTGCCAGCTCACCAGGACAGGGCTACACCATATATTTT. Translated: CASSPGQGYTIYF.

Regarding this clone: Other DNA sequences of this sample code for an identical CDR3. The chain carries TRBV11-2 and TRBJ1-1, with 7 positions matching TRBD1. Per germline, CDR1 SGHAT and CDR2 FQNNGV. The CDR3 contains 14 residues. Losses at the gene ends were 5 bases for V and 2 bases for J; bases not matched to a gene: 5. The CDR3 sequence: CASSPDRANTEAFF. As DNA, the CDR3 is TGTGCCAGCAGCCCCGACAGGGCTAACACTGAAGCTTTCTTT.